This is a list of T cell receptor beta chains from one sample in a study of blood T cell repertoires in COVID-19. Only in-frame clones appear in the TCRdb table, and some are missing; sequencing was by immunoSEQ multiplex PCR. The sample holds approximately 100,000 clones, around 82% seen once. The sequenced sample was peripheral blood. These receptors all come from a human donor in a cohort sampled during active COVID-19. CDR3s include the opening cysteine and the closing phenylalanine or tryptophan.

v_call cdr3_aa
TRBV5-4 CASSLGGLAGGLGDTQYF
TRBV10-1 CASSDLGGPSSYEQYF
TRBV6-2/TRBV6-3 CASSPTDRDQYNEQFF
TRBV6-5 CASSILNEQFF
TRBV7-2 CASSLVGLAGHNEQFF
TRBV3-1/TRBV3-2 CASSQAPGGENEQFF
TRBV5-1 CASSAGLGTGIHEQYF
TRBV29-1 CSGGDRSKNIQYF
TRBV10-2 CASSESSGELFF
TRBV28 CASSSGRETQYF